The next 8 T cell receptor beta chains were all read from a single sample in a study of T cell responses to AZD1222 COVID-19 vaccine. Some clones are missing from TCRdb's copy, which holds only in-frame ones; the method was immunoSEQ multiplex PCR. Of 90,000 to 150,000 clones in the sample, 75% to 90% were seen once. The input for sequencing was peripheral blood, taken on day 0 of AZD1222 vaccination. These receptors all come from an adult in good health.

V gene TRBV4-1 combines with J gene TRBJ2-7, with D possibly matching TRBD2 (6 bases). Germline V lookup: CDR1 MGHRA, CDR2 YSYEKL. The CDR3 is 14 amino acids. Trimming took 5 bases from V and 2 from J, leaving 13 bases between them. CDR3 residues: CASSLWTGAYEQYF. The DNA of the CDR3 is TGCGCCAGCAGCTTATGGACGGGAGCCTACGAGCAGTACTTC.

The rearrangement uses TRBV4-1 and TRBJ1-3; TRBD1 is a possible D gene (6 bases). The CDR3 loop spans 15 amino acids. V shed 4 bases and J shed 4 bases, with 14 bases lying between them. Germline loops: CDR1 MGHRA, CDR2 YSYEKL. The CDR3 coding sequence is TGCGCCAGCAGCCCCCCGGGACAAGCGGGAAACACCATATATTTT. Residues: CASSPPGQAGNTIYF.

This clone was seen a few times. An end of the junction does not agree with germline; a read error may underlie this. This sequence joins TRBV29-1 and TRBJ2-1, with 9 positions matching TRBD1. The CDR3 runs to 14 residues. In germline, CDR1 is SQVTM, CDR2 ANQGSEA. The CDR3: CSVRPTGGGNAQFF. The CDR3 nucleotides are TGCAGCGTTCGCCCTACAGGGGGCGGCAATGCGCAGTTCTTC.

V gene TRBV30 combines with J gene TRBJ1-3; possible D gene TRBD1, 6 bases. Per germline, CDR1 GTSNPN and CDR2 SVGIG (reference sequence). The CDR3 extends over 14 amino acids. Trimming left V 3 bases short and J 0 bases short, with 9 bases between. CDR3 sequence reads: CAWRTDSSGNTIYF. Written as DNA, the CDR3 is TGTGCCTGGAGGACGGACAGCTCTGGAAACACCATATATTTT.

This chain connects TRBV11-1 to TRBJ1-2; 9 bases agree with TRBD1. Germline V lookup: CDR1 SGHAT, CDR2 FQDESV (reference sequence). This CDR3 spans 16 amino acids. J gave up 6 bases and V 2 bases, and 10 bases lay outside the gene matches. CDR3 region: CASSLNPGTGTHGYTF. The DNA of the CDR3 is TGTGCCAGCAGCTTAAACCCCGGGACAGGGACCCATGGCTACACCTTC.

The genes are TRBV10-3 and TRBJ2-1, with a tentative D call TRBD2 (6 bases). Germline V gene lookup returns CDR1 ENHRY and CDR2 SYGVKD. The length of the CDR3 is 11 residues. V was trimmed by 10 bases and J by 8 bases, leaving 12 bases between them. CDR3 residues: CATAREDEQFF. The CDR3 bases are TGTGCCACCGCGAGGGAGGATGAGCAGTTCTTC.

This chain connects TRBV5-4 to TRBJ1-1; maybe TRBD1 (5 bases). Germline V gives CDR1 SGHNT, CDR2 YYREEE (reference sequence). V dropped 3 bases and J dropped 4 bases, with 10 bases sitting between them. The CDR3 is 13 amino acids. The CDR3: CASSSGYATEAFF. DNA for the CDR3: TGTGCCAGCAGCTCAGGGTACGCCACTGAAGCTTTCTTT.

The chain couples TRBV11-2 to TRBJ1-5; 7 bases match TRBD1. From germline, CDR1 is SGHAT and CDR2 FQNNGV. CDR3 length: 15 amino acids. Trimming at V came to 3 bases and at J to 2 bases, leaving 4 bases not matched to a gene. CDR3 bases: TGTGCCAGCAGCTTTTCTCAGGGGGGCAATCAGCCCCAGCATTTT. Translating gives CASSFSQGGNQPQHF. The full variable domain, its missing parts supplied by reference TRBV11-2 and TRBJ1-5, is EAGVAQSPRYKIIEKRQSVAFWCNPISGHATLYWYQQILGQGPKLLIQFQNNGVVDDSQLPKDRFSAERLKGVDSTLKIQPAKLEDSAVYLCASSFSQGGNQPQHFGDGTRLSIL.